A single sample is the source of the 20 T cell receptor beta chains below, sequenced in a study of cytomegalovirus exposure and HLA in healthy donors. PCR primers comprised 60 Vbeta and 13 Jbeta primers. The repertoire was sequenced with immunoSEQ multiplex PCR; TCRdb's copy has only in-frame clones and lacks some. The sample consists of roughly 150,000 clones, approximately 73% of them appearing once. Sequencing used PBMCs. Receptor source: a woman aged 18-29 years in good health and CMV-seronegative.

In this sample, this clone turned up once. The V gene is TRBV10-1, the J gene TRBJ2-6; D possibly corresponds to TRBD1 (5 bases). V was cut by 4 bases and J by 0 bases, with 7 bases left in between. CDR1 and CDR2 (germline): WNHNN, SYGVQD (reference sequence). The CDR3 extends over 15 amino acids. CDR3 DNA: TGCGCCAGCAGTGCAGGGAACTCTGGGGCCAACGTCCTGACTTTC. Residues: CASSAGNSGANVLTF.

The J gene is TRBJ2-5, the V gene TRBV6-1; the match to TRBD2 covers 15 bases. V was clipped by 8 bases and J by 5 bases; unmatched bases: 3. In germline, CDR1 is MNHNS, CDR2 SASEGT. This CDR3 spans 14 amino acids. DNA of the CDR3: TGTGCCAGCTGGACTAGCGGGAGGGAGGAGACCCAGTACTTC. Its protein product is CASWTSGREETQYF.

The gene calls are TRBV5-4 and TRBJ2-1; 9 bases match TRBD2. The CDR3 runs to 14 residues. Germline V CDR1 and CDR2: SGHNT, YYREEE (reference sequence). After removal of 2 bases from V and 7 bases from J, the junction contained 4 bases not matched to a gene. The CDR3 nucleotides are TGTGCCAGCAGCTTCGGGACTAGCTATAATGAGCAGTTCTTC. Residues: CASSFGTSYNEQFF. Full variable domain (rest looked up from reference TRBV5-4 and TRBJ2-1): ETGVTQSPTHLIKTRGQQVTLRCSSQSGHNTVSWYQQALGQGPQFIFQYYREEENGRGNFPPRFSGLQFPNYSSELNVNALELDDSALYLCASSFGTSYNEQFFGPGTRLTVL.

V gene TRBV7-9 combines with J gene TRBJ1-1; D uncertain. Germline V gene sequence: CDR1 SEHNR, CDR2 FQNEAQ (reference sequence). The CDR3 runs 13 residues. V gave up 5 bases and J gave up 2 bases, with 9 bases separating them. The CDR3 protein is CASSNFLNTEAFF. CDR3 DNA sequence: TGTGCCAGCAGCAATTTTCTTAACACTGAAGCTTTCTTT.

The chain combines TRBV6-1 with TRBJ2-5, with D unresolved. CDR3 length: 11 residues. CDR1 and CDR2 from the germline V gene are MNHNS and SASEGT. Trimming removed 2 bases at V and 6 bases at J, with 4 bases between. Here the CDR3 reads CASSELKTQYF. As DNA, the CDR3 is TGTGCCAGCAGTGAACTTAAGACCCAGTACTTC.

The J gene is TRBJ2-1, the V gene TRBV29-1; TRBD2 aligns across 10 bases. CDR1 is SQVTM, CDR2 ANQGSEA, per germline. The CDR3 sequence is 13 residues long. V dropped 7 bases and J dropped 3; count of bases not matched to a gene: 3. DNA for the CDR3: TGCAGCGGAGCGGGAGGGCTCTACAATGAGCAGTTCTTC. It yields the protein CSGAGGLYNEQFF.

The chain recombines TRBV6-5 with TRBJ2-5, with TRBD2 as a possible D gene (6 bases). CDR3 length equals 15 residues. With 5 bases removed from V and 0 bases from J, the gap between germline ends came to 13 bases. CDR1 and CDR2 from the germline V gene are MNHEY and SVGAGI. CDR3 nucleotides: TGTGCCAGCAGTCGGAGATGGGGGGACCAAGAGACCCAGTACTTC. This sequence encodes CASSRRWGDQETQYF.

The chain joins TRBV11-2 to TRBJ1-5; D is possibly TRBD1 (6 bases). The CDR3 covers 17 residues. Trimming shortened V by 0 bases and J by 0 bases, and 12 bases separated the two germline ends. CDR1 and CDR2 from the germline V gene are SGHAT and FQNNGV. CDR3: CASSLDLFRGSNQPQHF. The CDR3 DNA reads TGTGCCAGCAGCTTAGATCTTTTCAGGGGTAGCAATCAGCCCCAGCATTTT.

The CDR3 DNA reads TGTGCCAGCAGGGGGTTGGGAAAGCGGCCTTACAATGAGCAGTTCTTC. Amino acid sequence: CASRGLGKRPYNEQFF. V usage is TRBV5-6 and J usage is TRBJ2-1; TRBD2 might be the D (5 bases). Trimming took off 5 bases at V and 4 bases at J, with 19 bases between the two ends. CDR1 and CDR2 (germline): SGHDT, YYEEEE. The CDR3 spans 16 residues.

V gene TRBV6-6 combines with J gene TRBJ2-1; tentative D call: TRBD2 (5 bases). The V gene's germline CDR1 is MNHNY and CDR2 SVGAGI (reference sequence). Trimming took off 8 bases at V and 2 bases at J, with 10 bases between the two ends. This CDR3 has 13 amino acids. The CDR3: CASAGGPYNEQFF. DNA for the CDR3: TGTGCCAGCGCGGGCGGGCCCTACAATGAGCAGTTCTTC.

This clone was observed a single time. This chain uses TRBV7-9 with TRBJ2-1, with a possible D match to TRBD1 (6 bases). Between the trimmed V and J ends, which lost 5 bases and 4 bases, there was a span of 12 bases. Germline loops: CDR1 SEHNR, CDR2 FQNEAQ (reference sequence). CDR3 length: 14 amino acids. CDR3 loop: CASSIEDRYNEQFF. The CDR3 nucleotides are TGTGCCAGCAGCATAGAAGACAGGTACAATGAGCAGTTCTTC.

Only one count was recorded for this clone. The chain couples TRBV7-9 to TRBJ2-1, with 8 bases lining up with TRBD2. Trimming took 6 bases from V and 8 from J; bases not matched to a gene: 9. Germline CDR1 and CDR2: SEHNR and FQNEAQ (reference sequence). The CDR3 sequence is 14 residues long. CDR3 coding DNA: TGTGCCAGCAGTCTCAGCGGGAGACGGGATGAGCAGTTCTTC. Amino acids: CASSLSGRRDEQFF.

The gene calls are TRBV5-1 and TRBJ2-1; no reliable D call. This CDR3 is 12 amino acids long. The germline gives CDR1 SGHRS, CDR2 YFSETQ. Trimming shortened V by 1 base and J by 5 bases, and 4 bases separated the two germline ends. The CDR3 sequence is CASSLNNNEQFF. The CDR3 bases are TGCGCCAGCAGCTTGAACAACAATGAGCAGTTCTTC.

This clone was seen only a few times. The chain employs TRBV10-3 and TRBJ1-5, with 8 bases matching TRBD1. Germline assignment: CDR1 ENHRY and CDR2 SYGVKD. CDR3 length: 16 residues. The J segment lost 5 bases and the V segment lost 0 bases, leaving 6 bases of the junction unmatched. The CDR3 DNA reads TGTGCCATCAGTGAGTCTGACAGGGGATCAGATCAGCCCCAGCATTTT. It is translated as CAISESDRGSDQPQHF.

The J gene is TRBJ1-2, the V gene TRBV5-5; D is unclear. The CDR3 runs 14 residues. Trimming shortened V by 2 bases and J by 5 bases, and 13 bases separated the two germline ends. Germline CDR1 reads SGHKS; CDR2 reads YYEKEE (reference sequence). The CDR3 reads CASSFQWEEYGYTF. Written as DNA, the CDR3 is TGTGCCAGCAGCTTCCAGTGGGAGGAATATGGCTACACCTTC.

The rearrangement joins TRBV7-9 to TRBJ2-3, with a tentative D call TRBD1 (6 bases). The V and J ends lost 5 bases and 7 bases respectively, with 13 bases between them. CDR1 is SEHNR, CDR2 FQNEAQ, per germline (reference sequence). The CDR3 spans 13 residues. CDR3 region: CASSLRTGHTQYF. The CDR3 DNA reads as TGTGCCAGCAGCCTAAGAACAGGGCATACGCAGTATTTT. The full variable domain, with the rest looked up from reference TRBV7-9 and TRBJ2-3, is DTGVSQNPRHKITKRGQNVTFRCDPISEHNRLYWYRQTLGQGPEFLTYFQNEAQLEKSRLLSDRFSAERPKGSFSTLEIQRTEQGDSAMYLCASSLRTGHTQYFGPGTRLTVL.

This clone was counted between two and nine times. The V call is TRBV7-8, the J call TRBJ2-1, with D maybe TRBD2 (5 bases). The CDR3 is made up of 16 amino acids. CDR1 is SGHVS, CDR2 FQNEAQ, per germline. With 6 bases removed from V and 0 bases from J, the gap between germline ends came to 15 bases. In DNA, the CDR3 is TGTGCCAGCAGGGAAACCGGGAAAGGCTCCTACAATGAGCAGTTCTTC. As protein: CASRETGKGSYNEQFF. The full variable domain, completed using reference TRBV7-8 and TRBJ2-1, is GAGVSQSPRYKVAKRGQDVALRCDPISGHVSLFWYQQALGQGPEFLTYFQNEAQLDKSGLPSDRFFAERPEGSVSTLKIQRTQQEDSAVYLCASRETGKGSYNEQFFGPGTRLTVL.

The genes are TRBV19 and TRBJ1-5; 8 bases match TRBD1. The CDR3 has 15 amino acids. Per germline, CDR1 LNHDA and CDR2 SQIVND (reference sequence). The trim removed 6 bases at V and 5 bases at J, leaving 9 bases unmatched. CDR3 sequence: CASREPGQAHQPQHF. The CDR3 region has the DNA TGTGCCAGTAGGGAACCGGGACAGGCCCATCAGCCCCAGCATTTT.

This chain links TRBV4-1 with TRBJ2-7; D may be TRBD1 (5 bases). The CDR3 length is 18 residues. Germline loops: CDR1 MGHRA, CDR2 YSYEKL. V was pared by 4 bases and J by 3 bases, with 25 bases between. CDR3: CASSRTYVQGKDGYEQYF. Written as DNA, the CDR3 is TGCGCCAGCAGCCGAACGTATGTTCAGGGTAAGGATGGCTACGAGCAGTACTTC.

V and J are TRBV6-5 and TRBJ2-7; D may be TRBD2 (6 bases). Trimming removed 5 bases from V and 1 base from J, with 15 bases in between. Germline CDR1 MNHEY, CDR2 SVGAGI. The CDR3 contains 15 residues. Here the CDR3 reads CASSRDFLDSYEQYF. DNA of the CDR3: TGTGCCAGCAGTCGGGACTTCCTCGATTCCTACGAGCAGTACTTC.